At least ten counts were recorded for the clone carrying this T cell receptor beta chain. Its antigen is as yet unknown. From the reads, TCRdb called clonotypes with MiXCR, one entry per CDR3 protein. The sample includes about 260,000 distinct CDR3 sequences, roughly 15% of them seen just once. This sample stems from a study of T cell repertoires in cytomegalovirus infection. Study in general: CMV infection together with matching HLA type was indicated by public TCR beta signatures.

V lost 1 base to trimming and J lost 0 bases; unmatched junction nucleotides: 3. The CDR3 has 18 residues. Germline V gives CDR1 LGHNA, CDR2 YNFKEQ. Overall study results and limits: The ex vivo response was dominated by HLA-C-restricted CMV-specific TCR beta clonotypes. Cumulated frequencies of public TCR beta families served to identify carriers of CMV plus the relevant HLA.

The origin of this receptor is a human donor in good health (CMV status not recorded). Some clones in this sample may be carry-over from other donors' samples. The sample consisted of PBMCs. The chain links TRBV4-2 to TRBJ2-4, with 13 bases matching TRBD2. The CDR3 nucleotides read TGTGCCAGCAGCCAAGGAACTAGCGGGGGGGCAGCCAAAAACATTCAGTACTTC. Translated: CASSQGTSGGAAKNIQYF.